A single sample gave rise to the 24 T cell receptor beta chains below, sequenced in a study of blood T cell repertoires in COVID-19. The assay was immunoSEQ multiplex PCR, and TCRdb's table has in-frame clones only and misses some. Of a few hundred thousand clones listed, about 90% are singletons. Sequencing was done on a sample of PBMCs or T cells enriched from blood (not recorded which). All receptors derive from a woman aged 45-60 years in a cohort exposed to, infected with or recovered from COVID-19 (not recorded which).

The CDR3 nucleotides read TGTGCCAGCAGTCTCGGACTAGCGGGGGGGAGACTGTCGAACACCGGGGAGCTGTTTTTT. This codes for CASSLGLAGGRLSNTGELFF. This sequence joins TRBV2 and TRBJ2-2, with 15 positions matching TRBD2. The CDR3 totals 20 residues. V lost 5 bases, J lost 0 bases, and 10 bases stayed unmatched. The germline gives CDR1 SNHLY, CDR2 FYNNEI.

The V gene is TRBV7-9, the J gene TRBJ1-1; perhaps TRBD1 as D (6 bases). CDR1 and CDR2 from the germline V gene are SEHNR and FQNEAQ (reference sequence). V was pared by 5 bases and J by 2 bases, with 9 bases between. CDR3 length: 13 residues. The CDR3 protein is CASSRTVNTEAFF. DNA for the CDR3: TGTGCCAGCAGCCGGACAGTCAACACTGAAGCTTTCTTT.

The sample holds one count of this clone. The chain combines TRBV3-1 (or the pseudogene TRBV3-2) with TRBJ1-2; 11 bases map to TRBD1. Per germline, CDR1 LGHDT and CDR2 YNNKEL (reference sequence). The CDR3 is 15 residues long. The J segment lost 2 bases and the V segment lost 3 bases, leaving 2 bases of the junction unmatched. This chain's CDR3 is CASSHRDRGNYGYTF. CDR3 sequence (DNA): TGTGCCAGCAGCCACCGGGACAGGGGGAACTATGGCTACACCTTC.

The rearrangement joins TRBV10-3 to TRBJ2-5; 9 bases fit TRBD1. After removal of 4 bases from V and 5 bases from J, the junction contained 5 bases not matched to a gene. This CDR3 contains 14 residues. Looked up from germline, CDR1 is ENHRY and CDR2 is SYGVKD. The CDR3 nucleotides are TGTGCCATCAGTGGGACAGGGGAATGGGAGACCCAGTACTTC. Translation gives CAISGTGEWETQYF.

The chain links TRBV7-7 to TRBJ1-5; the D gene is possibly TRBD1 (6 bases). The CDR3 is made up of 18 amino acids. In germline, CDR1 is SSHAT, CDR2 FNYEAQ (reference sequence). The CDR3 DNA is TGTGCTAGCGGGCAACCTCGGACAGCAAAATATAGCAATCAGCCCCAGCATTTT. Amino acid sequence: CASGQPRTAKYSNQPQHF.

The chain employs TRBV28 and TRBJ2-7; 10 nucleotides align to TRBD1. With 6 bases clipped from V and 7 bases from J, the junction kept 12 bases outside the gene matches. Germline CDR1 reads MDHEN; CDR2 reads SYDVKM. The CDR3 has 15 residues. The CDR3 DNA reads TGTGCCAGCAGAAGCAGACGACAGGGGGCCGGGGAGCAGTACTTC. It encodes CASRSRRQGAGEQYF.

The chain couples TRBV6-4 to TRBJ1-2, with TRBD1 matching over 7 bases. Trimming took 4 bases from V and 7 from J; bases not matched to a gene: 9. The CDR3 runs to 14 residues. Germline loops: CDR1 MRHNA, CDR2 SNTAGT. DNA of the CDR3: TGTGCCAGCAGTGCGCAGACAGGGAGTCGTGGCTACACCTTC. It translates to CASSAQTGSRGYTF.

This CDR3 reads CASSAAGTGAYGYTF. Here the CDR3 DNA reads TGTGCCAGCAGCGCGGCCGGGACAGGAGCTTATGGCTACACCTTC. The V and J genes are TRBV9 and TRBJ1-2; 8 nucleotides match TRBD1. J was trimmed by 5 bases and V by 3 bases; bases with no gene match: 9. The CDR3 covers 15 residues. CDR1 and CDR2 from the germline V gene are SGDLS and YYNGEE.

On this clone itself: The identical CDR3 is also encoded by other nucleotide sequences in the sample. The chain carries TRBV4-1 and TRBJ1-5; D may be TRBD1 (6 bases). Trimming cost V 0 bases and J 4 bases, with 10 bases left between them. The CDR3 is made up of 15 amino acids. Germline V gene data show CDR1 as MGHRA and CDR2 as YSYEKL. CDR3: CASSQDGQLNQPQHF. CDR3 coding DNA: TGCGCCAGCAGCCAAGATGGACAGCTGAATCAGCCCCAGCATTTT.

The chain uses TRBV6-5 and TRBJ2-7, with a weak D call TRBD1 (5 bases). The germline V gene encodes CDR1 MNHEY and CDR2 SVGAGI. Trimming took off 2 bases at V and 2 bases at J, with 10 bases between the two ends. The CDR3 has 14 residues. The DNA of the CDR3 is TGTGCCAGCAGTTACCCGACAGCCACCTACGAGCAGTACTTC. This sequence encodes CASSYPTATYEQYF.

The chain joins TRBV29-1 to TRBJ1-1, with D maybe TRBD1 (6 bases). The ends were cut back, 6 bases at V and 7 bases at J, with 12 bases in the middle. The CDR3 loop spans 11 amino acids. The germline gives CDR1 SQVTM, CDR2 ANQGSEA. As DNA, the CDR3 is TGCAGCGTCCGCGGGGGACATGAAGCTTTCTTT. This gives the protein CSVRGGHEAFF. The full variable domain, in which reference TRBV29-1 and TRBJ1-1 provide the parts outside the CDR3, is SAVISQKPSRDICQRGTSLTIQCQVDSQVTMMFWYRQQPGQSLTLIATANQGSEATYESGFVIDKFPISRPNLTFSTLTVSNMSPEDSSIYLCSVRGGHEAFFGQGTRLTVV.

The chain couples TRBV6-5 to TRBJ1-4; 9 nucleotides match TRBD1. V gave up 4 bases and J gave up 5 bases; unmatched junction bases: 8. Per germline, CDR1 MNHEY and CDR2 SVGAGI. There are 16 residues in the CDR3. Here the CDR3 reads CASSLGQGWDNEKLFF. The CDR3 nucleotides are TGTGCCAGCAGTTTGGGACAGGGATGGGACAATGAAAAACTGTTTTTT.

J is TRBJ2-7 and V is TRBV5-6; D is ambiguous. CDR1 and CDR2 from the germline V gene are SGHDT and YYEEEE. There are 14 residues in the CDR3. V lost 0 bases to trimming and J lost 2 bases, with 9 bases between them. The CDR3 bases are TGTGCCAGCAGCTTGGTAGCAGCCACCTACGAGCAGTACTTC. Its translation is CASSLVAATYEQYF.

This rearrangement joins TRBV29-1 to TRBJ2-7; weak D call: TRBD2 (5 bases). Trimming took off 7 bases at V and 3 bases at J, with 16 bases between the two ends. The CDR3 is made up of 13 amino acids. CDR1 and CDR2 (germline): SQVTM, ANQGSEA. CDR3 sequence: CSARTFGGYEQYF. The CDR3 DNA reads TGCAGCGCCAGGACCTTTGGAGGCTACGAGCAGTACTTC.

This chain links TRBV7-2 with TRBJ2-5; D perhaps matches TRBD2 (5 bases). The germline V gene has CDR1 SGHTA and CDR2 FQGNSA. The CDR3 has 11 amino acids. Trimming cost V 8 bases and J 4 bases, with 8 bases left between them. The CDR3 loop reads CASEGGETQYF. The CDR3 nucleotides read TGTGCCAGCGAAGGAGGAGAGACCCAGTACTTC.

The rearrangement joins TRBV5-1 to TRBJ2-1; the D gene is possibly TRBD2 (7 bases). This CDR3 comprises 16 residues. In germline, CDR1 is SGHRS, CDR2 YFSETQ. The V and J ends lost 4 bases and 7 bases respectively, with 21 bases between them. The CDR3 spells CASSPGGGADTNEQFF. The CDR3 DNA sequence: TGCGCCAGCAGCCCTGGAGGGGGGGCCGATACTAATGAGCAGTTCTTC.

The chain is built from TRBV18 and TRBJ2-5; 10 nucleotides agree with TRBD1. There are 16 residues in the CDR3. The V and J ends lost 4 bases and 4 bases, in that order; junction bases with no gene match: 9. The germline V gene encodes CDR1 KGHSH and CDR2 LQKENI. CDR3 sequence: CASSLSGQGIGETQYF. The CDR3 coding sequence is TGTGCCAGCTCACTCTCGGGACAGGGGATCGGAGAGACCCAGTACTTC.

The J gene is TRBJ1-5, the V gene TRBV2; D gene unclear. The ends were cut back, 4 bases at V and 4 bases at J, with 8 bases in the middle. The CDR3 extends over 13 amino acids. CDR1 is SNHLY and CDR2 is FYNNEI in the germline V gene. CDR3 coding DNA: TGTGCCAGCAGTGCTCGGGTAAATCAGCCCCAGCATTTT. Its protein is CASSARVNQPQHF.

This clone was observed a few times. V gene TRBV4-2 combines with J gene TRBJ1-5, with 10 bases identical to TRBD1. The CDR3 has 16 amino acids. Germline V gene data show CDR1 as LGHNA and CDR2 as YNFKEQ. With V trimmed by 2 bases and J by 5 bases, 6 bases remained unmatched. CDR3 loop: CASSQNGQGVHQPQHF. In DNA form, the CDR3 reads TGTGCCAGCAGCCAAAACGGACAGGGGGTTCATCAGCCCCAGCATTTT.

The CDR3 spells CASSLEDSQETQYF. The CDR3 coding sequence is TGTGCCAGCAGCTTGGAGGACTCCCAAGAGACCCAGTACTTC. The rearrangement joins TRBV5-4 to TRBJ2-5; D might be TRBD2 (5 bases). Germline values: CDR1 SGHNT, CDR2 YYREEE (reference sequence). Trimming removed 0 bases from V and 1 base from J, with 7 bases in between. The CDR3 sequence is 14 residues long.

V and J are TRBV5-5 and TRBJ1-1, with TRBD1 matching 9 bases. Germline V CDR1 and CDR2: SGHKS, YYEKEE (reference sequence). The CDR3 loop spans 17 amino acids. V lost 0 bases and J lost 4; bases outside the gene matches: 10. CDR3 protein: CASSLATGGNPVTEAFF. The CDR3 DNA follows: TGTGCCAGCAGCTTGGCGACAGGGGGTAATCCGGTCACTGAAGCTTTCTTT.

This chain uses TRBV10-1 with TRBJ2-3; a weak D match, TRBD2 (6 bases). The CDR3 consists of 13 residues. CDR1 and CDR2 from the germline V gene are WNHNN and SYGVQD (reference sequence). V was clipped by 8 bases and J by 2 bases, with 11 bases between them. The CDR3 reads CASGGTATDTQYF. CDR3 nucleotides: TGCGCCAGCGGAGGGACCGCCACAGATACGCAGTATTTT.

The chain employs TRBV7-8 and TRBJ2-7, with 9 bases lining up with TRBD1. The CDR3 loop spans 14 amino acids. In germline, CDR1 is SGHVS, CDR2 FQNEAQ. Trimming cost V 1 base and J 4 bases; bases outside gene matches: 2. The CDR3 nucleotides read TGTGCCAGCAGCTTAGTAGGGACAGGGTACGAGCAGTACTTC. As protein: CASSLVGTGYEQYF. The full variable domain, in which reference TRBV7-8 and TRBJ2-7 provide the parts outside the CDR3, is GAGVSQSPRYKVAKRGQDVALRCDPISGHVSLFWYQQALGQGPEFLTYFQNEAQLDKSGLPSDRFFAERPEGSVSTLKIQRTQQEDSAVYLCASSLVGTGYEQYFGPGTRLTVT.

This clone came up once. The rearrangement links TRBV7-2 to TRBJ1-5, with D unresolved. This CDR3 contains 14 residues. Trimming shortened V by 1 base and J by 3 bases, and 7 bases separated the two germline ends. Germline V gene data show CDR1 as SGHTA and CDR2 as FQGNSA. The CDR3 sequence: CASSLDRTNQPQHF. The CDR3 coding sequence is TGTGCCAGCAGCTTAGACAGAACCAATCAGCCCCAGCATTTT.